This T cell receptor beta chain was captured by sequencing in a study of shared clonotypes between healthy human individuals. Each donor was a Caucasian adult residing in Nashville, Tennessee. About this clone itself: What it binds is not known.

The V and J ends lost 1 base and 0 bases respectively, with 16 bases between them. The CDR3 consists of 17 residues. Per germline, CDR1 SGHRS and CDR2 YFSETQ. Generated by immunoSEQ multiplex PCR, the TCRdb table keeps only in-frame clones and is missing some. The profile shows a few million clones, approximately 96% of them singletons. Overall study findings and caveats: Lower generation probabilities were found for non-shared clonotypes than for those shared by all four donors. A small donor pool kept down the genetic and exposure-history diversity that was represented. For naive CD4 cells, roughly 5% of clonotypes were shared across a handful of donors.

This rearrangement joins TRBV5-1 to TRBJ2-5; D not resolved. The sequence came from a man younger than 30 in good health. Sequenced: naive CD4+ T cells sorted from blood. Subset reported: CD45RA+ positively selected. The CDR3: CASSLFRDSEYQETQYF. The CDR3 region has the DNA TGCGCCAGCAGCTTGTTCCGAGACTCTGAGTACCAAGAGACCCAGTACTTC.